The 28 T cell receptor beta chains given below trace back to one sample, sequenced in a study of T cell changes during pregnancy in multiple sclerosis. The method was immunoSEQ multiplex PCR; TCRdb's version includes in-frame clones alone and lacks a portion of them. The sample carries 30,000 to 45,000 clones, 75% to 95% recorded once. The input for sequencing was CD4+ T cells from peripheral blood mononuclear cells, taken in the third trimester of pregnancy. The receptors originated from a female donor with multiple sclerosis, enrolled in a pregnancy study.

The sample holds a few counts of this clone. This chain uses TRBV7-9 with TRBJ2-5; 7 bases agree with TRBD1. Germline V lookup: CDR1 SEHNR, CDR2 FQNEAQ (reference sequence). This CDR3 region has 16 residues. V lost 5 bases, J lost 2 bases, and 11 bases stayed unmatched. The CDR3 loop is CASSPTGASLQETQYF. In DNA form, the CDR3 reads TGTGCCAGCAGCCCTACAGGGGCCAGCCTACAAGAGACCCAGTACTTC.

V and J are TRBV9 and TRBJ2-5, with D possibly TRBD1 on 6 matching bases. With 0 bases removed from V and 4 bases from J, the gap between germline ends came to 13 bases. From germline, CDR1 is SGDLS and CDR2 YYNGEE. The CDR3 extends over 15 amino acids. The CDR3 is CASSVDGTGTETQYF. For the CDR3, the DNA is TGTGCCAGCAGCGTAGATGGTACAGGGACAGAGACCCAGTACTTC.

V and J are TRBV9 and TRBJ2-5; TRBD2 agrees at 10 bases. V dropped 4 bases and J dropped 1; count of bases not matched to a gene: 7. CDR1 and CDR2 (germline): SGDLS, YYNGEE. CDR3 length: 16 residues. CDR3 coding DNA: TGTGCCAGCAGCCCCGGACTAGCGGTTTTCCAAGAGACCCAGTACTTC. As protein: CASSPGLAVFQETQYF.

The chain combines TRBV2 with TRBJ2-4, with unresolved D. The CDR3 totals 16 residues. Germline CDR1 reads SNHLY; CDR2 reads FYNNEI. The germline V and J ends were trimmed by 3 bases and 3 bases, with 15 bases remaining between them. The CDR3 nucleotides are TGTGCCAGCAGTGATATGGCGGTTAATGGCAAAAACATTCAGTACTTC. It yields the protein CASSDMAVNGKNIQYF.

This rearrangement joins TRBV28 to TRBJ1-6; D is uncertain. CDR1 is MDHEN, CDR2 SYDVKM, per germline. V lost 5 bases and J 7 bases, leaving 15 bases between the germline ends. The CDR3 is 15 amino acids. For the CDR3, the DNA is TGTGCCAGCAGTCCCCGGGAGCTAATAAATTCACCCCTCCACTTT. As protein: CASSPRELINSPLHF.

The V call is TRBV11-2, the J call TRBJ2-1; TRBD2 agrees at 10 bases. CDR3 length: 18 amino acids. J was trimmed by 2 bases and V by 0 bases; bases with no gene match: 7. CDR1 is SGHAT and CDR2 is FQNNGV in the germline V gene. The CDR3 loop is CASSLDLPSGSPYNEQFF. CDR3 DNA sequence: TGTGCCAGCAGCTTAGATCTTCCTAGCGGGAGTCCCTACAATGAGCAGTTCTTC.

This chain joins TRBV9 and TRBJ1-1, with a weak D call TRBD1 (5 bases). The V end lost 6 bases, the J end lost 4 bases, and 16 bases lay between the germline ends. This CDR3 is 14 amino acids long. Looked up from germline, CDR1 is SGDLS and CDR2 is YYNGEE. CDR3 sequence reads: CASTSGQGSTEAFF. The CDR3 bases are TGTGCCAGCACCTCTGGCCAGGGTAGCACTGAAGCTTTCTTT.

The CDR3 DNA reads TGTGCCAGTAGTATAAGGGGTCGGAACACTGAAGCTTTCTTT. Its protein product is CASSIRGRNTEAFF. The chain recombines TRBV19 with TRBJ1-1, with D possibly being TRBD1 (5 bases). Germline V gene sequence: CDR1 LNHDA, CDR2 SQIVND (reference sequence). The CDR3 loop spans 14 amino acids. V gave up 2 bases and J gave up 1 base, with 8 bases separating them. Complete variable domain (other parts from reference TRBV19 and TRBJ1-1): DGGITQSPKYLFRKEGQNVTLSCEQNLNHDAMYWYRQDPGQGLRLIYYSQIVNDFQKGDIAEGYSVSREKKESFPLTVTSAQKNPTAFYLCASSIRGRNTEAFFGQGTRLTVV.

The chain combines TRBV28 with TRBJ2-7, with a weak D call TRBD2 (6 bases). Trimming took 6 bases from V and 5 from J, leaving 8 bases between them. Germline values: CDR1 MDHEN, CDR2 SYDVKM. The CDR3 length is 11 residues. The CDR3 DNA reads TGTGCCAGCAGGGGACTGAACGAGCAGTACTTC. Its protein product is CASRGLNEQYF.

The chain couples TRBV7-2 to TRBJ2-7, with TRBD2 as a possible D gene (6 bases). V was trimmed by 5 bases and J by 7 bases, leaving 15 bases between them. Germline V gene lookup returns CDR1 SGHTA and CDR2 FQGNSA. CDR3 length: 13 amino acids. CDR3 amino acids: CASSPGLRREQYF. The CDR3 DNA reads TGTGCCAGCAGCCCGGGACTCCGTCGAGAGCAGTACTTC.

This chain uses TRBV19 with TRBJ1-2, with 7 bases aligning to TRBD1. This CDR3 region has 15 residues. V lost 3 bases, J lost 0 bases, and 4 bases stayed unmatched. Germline V CDR1 and CDR2: LNHDA, SQIVND (reference sequence). Here the CDR3 reads CASSMRQGANYGYTF. The CDR3 nucleotides are TGTGCCAGTAGTATGAGGCAGGGGGCTAACTATGGCTACACCTTC.

This chain joins TRBV6-1 and TRBJ1-1; D not resolved. Germline CDR1 reads MNHNS; CDR2 reads SASEGT. The CDR3 runs 14 residues. With 4 bases removed from V and 2 bases from J, the gap between germline ends came to 11 bases. The CDR3 DNA is TGTGCCAGCAGTGTTACGGGTTTTAACACTGAAGCTTTCTTT. It is translated as CASSVTGFNTEAFF.

J is TRBJ2-7 and V is TRBV23-1, with D maybe TRBD2 (6 bases). TRBV23-1 has ORF status, its function being uncertain. This CDR3 has 16 residues. Between the trimmed V and J ends, which lost 2 bases and 4 bases, there was a span of 18 bases. CDR3 DNA: TGCGCCAGCAGTCAAAAGGTCGGGGCGGGACTTTACGAGCAGTACTTC. As protein: CASSQKVGAGLYEQYF.

The chain recombines TRBV11-1 with TRBJ2-3; 8 nucleotides match TRBD2. The CDR3 is 16 residues long. Germline V CDR1 and CDR2: SGHAT, FQDESV (reference sequence). J gave up 2 bases and V 5 bases, and 9 bases lay outside the gene matches. As DNA, the CDR3 is TGTGCCAGCAGCCCCGGTGGGACTAGGGTCACAGATACGCAGTATTTT. Its translation is CASSPGGTRVTDTQYF.

The chain uses TRBV19 and TRBJ1-2; D possibly corresponds to TRBD1 (5 bases). The germline CDR1 and CDR2 sequences are LNHDA and SQIVND (reference sequence). The CDR3 covers 15 residues. Trimming took off 6 bases at V and 3 bases at J, with 17 bases between the two ends. The CDR3 sequence: CASSTKTAPYYGYTF. CDR3 bases: TGTGCCAGTAGCACAAAGACAGCCCCTTACTATGGCTACACCTTC. The full variable domain, rest sourced from reference TRBV19 and TRBJ1-2, is DGGITQSPKYLFRKEGQNVTLSCEQNLNHDAMYWYRQDPGQGLRLIYYSQIVNDFQKGDIAEGYSVSREKKESFPLTVTSAQKNPTAFYLCASSTKTAPYYGYTFGSGTRLTVV.

J is TRBJ2-6 and V is TRBV7-2; 9 nucleotides align to TRBD2. Germline V gene sequence: CDR1 SGHTA, CDR2 FQGNSA. V gave up 3 bases and J gave up 0 bases; unmatched junction bases: 6. CDR3 length equals 18 residues. The DNA of the CDR3 is TGTGCCAGCAGCTTGACTAGCGGAGGACTCTCTGGGGCCAACGTCCTGACTTTC. This encodes CASSLTSGGLSGANVLTF.

The gene calls are TRBV6-1 and TRBJ2-1, with 7 bases lining up with TRBD2. V lost 7 bases to trimming and J lost 10 bases; unmatched junction nucleotides: 16. Germline V gene data show CDR1 as MNHNS and CDR2 as SASEGT. The length of the CDR3 is 15 residues. The CDR3 DNA is TGTGCCAGCACCCCGGGGGGAGTCCCTAGGGAGGAGCAGTTCTTC. Amino acid sequence: CASTPGGVPREEQFF.

The rearrangement links TRBV18 to TRBJ2-5, with 9 bases fitting TRBD2. Germline V lookup: CDR1 KGHSH, CDR2 LQKENI. CDR3 size: 14 residues. J was trimmed by 3 bases and V by 6 bases; bases with no gene match: 5. The CDR3: CASSHGTSKETQYF. The CDR3 region has the DNA TGTGCCAGCTCCCACGGGACTAGCAAAGAGACCCAGTACTTC.

The rearrangement joins TRBV19 to TRBJ2-7; maybe TRBD1 (6 bases). Looked up from germline, CDR1 is LNHDA and CDR2 is SQIVND (reference sequence). CDR3 length equals 14 residues. V was shortened by 7 bases and J by 5 bases, with 18 bases between the two germline ends. In nucleotides, the CDR3 is TGTGCCAGTAATCCATCAGGGGCGATGGACGAGCAGTACTTC. Encoded protein: CASNPSGAMDEQYF. Together with reference TRBV19 and TRBJ2-7, the CDR3 gives the full variable domain: DGGITQSPKYLFRKEGQNVTLSCEQNLNHDAMYWYRQDPGQGLRLIYYSQIVNDFQKGDIAEGYSVSREKKESFPLTVTSAQKNPTAFYLCASNPSGAMDEQYFGPGTRLTVT.

This clone came up once. The rearrangement links TRBV30 to TRBJ2-3; 7 bases line up with TRBD2. There are 13 residues in the CDR3. Per the germline V gene, CDR1 is GTSNPN and CDR2 is SVGIG (reference sequence). With V trimmed by 3 bases and J by 5 bases, 5 bases remained unmatched. The CDR3 coding sequence is TGTGCCTGGAGGGCGGGAGCGGAAGATACGCAGTATTTT. Its translation: CAWRAGAEDTQYF.

This sequence joins TRBV29-1 and TRBJ2-1; TRBD2 agrees at 12 bases. The CDR3 is made up of 14 amino acids. V lost 7 bases and J lost 3; bases outside the gene matches: 4. Germline V gives CDR1 SQVTM, CDR2 ANQGSEA. CDR3 sequence reads: CSAGTSGFYNEQFF. The CDR3 bases are TGCAGCGCGGGGACTAGCGGGTTCTACAATGAGCAGTTCTTC.

The CDR3 here is CASSSGLAGGTGELFF. In DNA form, the CDR3 reads TGCGCCAGCAGCTCGGGACTAGCGGGGGGGACCGGGGAGCTGTTTTTT. The chain combines TRBV5-1 with TRBJ2-2; 16 bases fit TRBD2. Germline-derived CDR1 and CDR2 are SGHRS and YFSETQ. V lost 3 bases to trimming and J lost 5 bases; unmatched junction nucleotides: 1. The CDR3 has 16 residues.

V and J are TRBV18 and TRBJ2-7, with a possible D match to TRBD2 (6 bases). Germline V gives CDR1 KGHSH, CDR2 LQKENI. The CDR3 runs to 15 residues. The V and J ends lost 2 bases and 2 bases respectively, with 13 bases between them. The CDR3 reads CASSPRLVVTYEQYF. Here the CDR3 DNA reads TGTGCCAGCTCACCAAGACTAGTCGTTACCTACGAGCAGTACTTC. The whole variable domain, filled in from reference TRBV18 and TRBJ2-7, reads NAGVMQNPRHLVRRRGQEARLRCSPMKGHSHVYWYRQLPEEGLKFMVYLQKENIIDESGMPKERFSAEFPKEGPSILRIQQVVRGDSAAYFCASSPRLVVTYEQYFGPGTRLTVT.

Only a few counts were recorded for this clone. V gene TRBV25-1 combines with J gene TRBJ1-2, with a possible D match to TRBD1 (5 bases). The CDR3 covers 11 residues. Germline CDR1 reads MGHDK; CDR2 reads SYGVNS. Trimming pared 9 bases from V and 5 bases from J, leaving 10 bases between. The CDR3 region has the DNA TGTGCCAGTCAGGGCCTTTATGGCTACACCTTC. Translating it yields CASQGLYGYTF.

The chain has TRBV27 and TRBJ2-7, with 8 bases aligning to TRBD2. The CDR3 sequence is 13 residues long. Looked up from germline, CDR1 is MNHEY and CDR2 is SMNVEV (reference sequence). After removal of 6 bases from V and 3 bases from J, the junction contained 4 bases not matched to a gene. Here the CDR3 DNA reads TGTGCCAGCAGGGGTCTAGCGGGCTACGAGCAGTACTTC. Protein product: CASRGLAGYEQYF.

V is TRBV2 and J is TRBJ2-3; tentatively, D is TRBD2 (6 bases). CDR1 and CDR2 from the germline V gene are SNHLY and FYNNEI. This CDR3 region has 14 residues. The V and J ends lost 2 bases and 8 bases respectively, with 14 bases between them. The CDR3 nucleotides read TGTGCCAGCAGTGAAACTAGCCCTCTAGGTACGCAGTATTTT. As protein: CASSETSPLGTQYF.

V usage is TRBV7-6 and J usage is TRBJ2-7, with D unclear. Germline CDR1 SGHVS, CDR2 FNYEAQ. The CDR3 loop spans 11 amino acids. V was clipped by 5 bases and J by 5 bases, with 7 bases between them. The CDR3 sequence is CASSLSNEQYF. CDR3 bases: TGTGCCAGCAGCCTTAGCAACGAGCAGTACTTC.

This chain connects TRBV28 to TRBJ2-3; TRBD1 aligns across 7 bases. The germline CDR1 and CDR2 sequences are MDHEN and SYDVKM. CDR3 length: 15 residues. V dropped 3 bases and J dropped 4; count of bases not matched to a gene: 7. The CDR3 DNA is TGTGCCAGCAGTTTTTACAGGGGAGCATCAGATACGCAGTATTTT. Protein sequence: CASSFYRGASDTQYF.